This T cell receptor (beta chain) was documented in a study of cytomegalovirus exposure and HLA in healthy donors. The study, taken as a whole, reports: The study recorded fewer than 200 TCR beta chains that were cytomegalovirus-associated.

Worth noting for this clone: The antigen remains unidentified.

The V gene's germline CDR1 is LGHNA and CDR2 YSLEER. Unmatched junction bases numbered 8, after V lost 0 bases and J lost 6 bases. This CDR3 region has 16 residues. Profiled with immunoSEQ multiplex PCR; TCRdb holds only in-frame clones, not every one. Among 150,000 to 200,000 clones listed, 84% were seen once. The receptor comes from a man aged 18 to 29 in good health and CMV-seropositive. The gene calls are TRBV4-3 and TRBJ2-4, with 7 nucleotides matching TRBD1. Sequenced input: PBMCs. The CDR3 DNA sequence: TGCGCCAGCAGCCAAGATTATGGCAACAGGGGAAACATTCAGTACTTC. It encodes CASSQDYGNRGNIQYF.